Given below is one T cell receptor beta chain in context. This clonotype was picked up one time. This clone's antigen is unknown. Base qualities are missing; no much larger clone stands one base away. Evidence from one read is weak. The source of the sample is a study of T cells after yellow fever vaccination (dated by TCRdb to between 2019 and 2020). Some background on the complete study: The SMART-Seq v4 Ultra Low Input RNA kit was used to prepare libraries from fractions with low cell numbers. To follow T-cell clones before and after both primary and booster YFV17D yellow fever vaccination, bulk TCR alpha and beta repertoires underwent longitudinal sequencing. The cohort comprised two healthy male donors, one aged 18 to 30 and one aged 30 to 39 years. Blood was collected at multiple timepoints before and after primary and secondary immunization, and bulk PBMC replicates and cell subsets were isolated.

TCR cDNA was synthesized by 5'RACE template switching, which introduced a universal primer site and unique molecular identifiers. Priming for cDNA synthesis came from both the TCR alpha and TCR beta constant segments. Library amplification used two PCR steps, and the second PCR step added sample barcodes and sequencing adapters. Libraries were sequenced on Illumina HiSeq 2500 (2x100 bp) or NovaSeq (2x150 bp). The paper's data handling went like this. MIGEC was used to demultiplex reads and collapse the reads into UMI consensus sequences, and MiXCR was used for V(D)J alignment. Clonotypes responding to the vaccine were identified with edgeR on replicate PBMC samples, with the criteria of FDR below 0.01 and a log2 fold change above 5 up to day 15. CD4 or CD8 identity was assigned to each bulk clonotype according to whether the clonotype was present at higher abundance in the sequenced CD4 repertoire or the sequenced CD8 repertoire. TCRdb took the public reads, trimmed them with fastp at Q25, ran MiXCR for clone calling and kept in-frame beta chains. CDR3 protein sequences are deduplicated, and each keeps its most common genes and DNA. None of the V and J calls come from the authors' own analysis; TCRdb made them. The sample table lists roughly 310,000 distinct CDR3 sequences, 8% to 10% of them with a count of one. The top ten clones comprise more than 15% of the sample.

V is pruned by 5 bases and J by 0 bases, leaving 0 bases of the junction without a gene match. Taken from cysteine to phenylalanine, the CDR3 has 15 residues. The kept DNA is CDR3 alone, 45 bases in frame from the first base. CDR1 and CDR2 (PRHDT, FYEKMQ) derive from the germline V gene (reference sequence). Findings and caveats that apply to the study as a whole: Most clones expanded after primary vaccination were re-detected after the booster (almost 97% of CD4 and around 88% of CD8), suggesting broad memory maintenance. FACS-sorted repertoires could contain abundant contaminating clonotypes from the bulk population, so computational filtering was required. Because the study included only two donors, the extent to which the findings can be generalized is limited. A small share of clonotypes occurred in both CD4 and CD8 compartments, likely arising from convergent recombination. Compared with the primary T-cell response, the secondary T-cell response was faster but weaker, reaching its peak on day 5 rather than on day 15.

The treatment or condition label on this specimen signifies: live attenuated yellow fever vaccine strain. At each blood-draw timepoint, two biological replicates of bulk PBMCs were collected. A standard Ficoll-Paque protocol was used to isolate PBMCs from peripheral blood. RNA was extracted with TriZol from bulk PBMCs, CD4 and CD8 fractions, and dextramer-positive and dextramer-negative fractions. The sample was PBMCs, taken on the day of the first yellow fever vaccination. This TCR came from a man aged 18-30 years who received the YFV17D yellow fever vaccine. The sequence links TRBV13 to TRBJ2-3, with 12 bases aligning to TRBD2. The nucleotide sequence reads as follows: TGTGCCAGCAGCGGACTAGCGGGGAGCACAGATACGCAGTATTTT. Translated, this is CASSGLAGSTDTQYF.